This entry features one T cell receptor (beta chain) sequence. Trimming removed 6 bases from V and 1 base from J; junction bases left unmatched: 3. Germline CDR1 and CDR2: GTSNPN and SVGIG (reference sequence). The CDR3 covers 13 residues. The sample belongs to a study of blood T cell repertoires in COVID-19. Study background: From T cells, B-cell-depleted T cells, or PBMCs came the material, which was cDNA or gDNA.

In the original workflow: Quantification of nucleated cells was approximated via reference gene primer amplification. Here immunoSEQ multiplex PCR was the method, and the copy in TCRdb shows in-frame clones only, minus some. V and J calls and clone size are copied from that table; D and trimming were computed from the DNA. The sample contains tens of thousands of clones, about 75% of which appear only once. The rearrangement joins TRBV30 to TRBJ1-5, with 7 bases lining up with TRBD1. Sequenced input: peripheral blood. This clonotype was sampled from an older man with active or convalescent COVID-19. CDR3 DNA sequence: TGTGCCTGTGAACAGGGGAGCAATCAGCCCCAGCATTTT. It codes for CACEQGSNQPQHF.